The 21 T cell receptor beta chains below all came from one sample that was sequenced in a study of T cells in Graves' hyperthyroidism and ophthalmopathy. TCR beta CDR3 regions were amplified from RNA. The TCR CDR3 was amplified in a first-round RT-PCR using the HTBI primer set. Via MiXCR, TCRdb re-called the multiplex PCR reads, giving one row per CDR3 protein. The profile shows 550,000 to 800,000 distinct CDR3 sequences, about 15% of them singletons. Sequencing used blood. The receptors were gathered from a man aged 18 to 35 with Graves' hyperthyroidism.

V and J are TRBV6-2 or TRBV6-3 and TRBJ2-5; TRBD2 matches at 10 bases. After removal of 2 bases from V and 5 bases from J, the junction contained 5 bases not matched to a gene. The CDR3 is 15 residues long. Germline CDR1 MNHEY, CDR2 SVGEGT. In DNA form, the CDR3 reads TGTGCCAGCAGTTACCCCAGCGGGAGGGCGGAGACCCAGTACTTC. Translation: CASSYPSGRAETQYF.

The sample holds many counts of this clonotype. The chain uses TRBV12-3 or TRBV12-4 and TRBJ2-3; 10 nucleotides line up with TRBD2. This CDR3 comprises 17 residues. Unmatched junction bases numbered 9, after V lost 3 bases and J lost 3 bases. In DNA, the CDR3 is TGTGCCAGCAGTTTCAGAGCGGGAGGGCTTTGGACAGATACGCAGTATTTT. The encoded protein is CASSFRAGGLWTDTQYF.

The chain uses TRBV5-1 and TRBJ1-1; D not resolved. Per germline, CDR1 SGHRS and CDR2 YFSETQ. CDR3 length: 14 amino acids. Trimming cost V 4 bases and J 2 bases, with 12 bases left between them. In DNA, the CDR3 is TGCGCCAGCAGCACTGGGGAGGGTAACACTGAAGCTTTCTTT. It specifies CASSTGEGNTEAFF. Combining the CDR3 with reference TRBV5-1 and TRBJ1-1 gives the whole variable domain KAGVTQTPRYLIKTRGQQVTLSCSPISGHRSVSWYQQTPGQGLQFLFEYFSETQRNKGNFPGRFSGRQFSNSRSEMNVSTLELGDSALYLCASSTGEGNTEAFFGQGTRLTVV.

This rearrangement joins TRBV6-1 to TRBJ2-5, with D hard to call. The CDR3 runs 14 residues. The V gene's germline CDR1 is MNHNS and CDR2 SASEGT. Trimming left V 6 bases short and J 3 bases short, with 14 bases between. This chain's CDR3 is CASRNSQAEETQYF. CDR3 nucleotides: TGTGCCAGCAGAAACAGTCAGGCCGAAGAGACCCAGTACTTC.

V and J are TRBV5-5 and TRBJ2-1, with D uncertain. V was shortened by 1 base and J by 3 bases, with 14 bases between the two germline ends. The CDR3 loop spans 16 amino acids. Germline V lookup: CDR1 SGHKS, CDR2 YYEKEE (reference sequence). CDR3: CASSLLLRRFYNEQFF. CDR3 DNA: TGTGCCAGCAGCTTGCTTCTCCGCAGATTCTACAATGAGCAGTTCTTC.

This clonotype has only a few counts. The rearrangement links TRBV10-1 to TRBJ2-7, with 12 nucleotides matching TRBD2. This CDR3 region has 16 residues. V shed 1 base and J 3 bases; nucleotides not matched to a gene: 4. Germline CDR1 reads WNHNN; CDR2 reads SYGVQD (reference sequence). CDR3 in amino acids: CASSEFSSGRVYEQYF. CDR3 DNA sequence: TGCGCCAGCAGTGAGTTCTCTAGCGGGAGGGTCTACGAGCAGTACTTC.

This clonotype has a handful of counts. V is TRBV2 and J is TRBJ2-2; D gene uncertain. CDR3 size: 15 residues. CDR1 and CDR2 from the germline V gene are SNHLY and FYNNEI. Trimming removed 6 bases at V and 3 bases at J, with 14 bases between. CDR3 residues: CASRTDLLHTGELFF. In DNA form, the CDR3 reads TGTGCCAGCAGAACCGACCTACTACACACCGGGGAGCTGTTTTTT.

There are many counts of this clonotype. The V gene is TRBV12-3 or TRBV12-4, the J gene TRBJ1-5; tentatively, D is TRBD1 (6 bases). Trimming cost V 3 bases and J 7 bases, with 13 bases left between them. This CDR3 is built from 14 residues. This CDR3 is CASSFRGFGQPQHF. The CDR3 region has the DNA TGTGCCAGCAGTTTCAGGGGTTTTGGACAGCCCCAGCATTTT.

This clonotype was counted many times. This sequence joins TRBV30 and TRBJ2-7; maybe TRBD1 (5 bases). With 2 bases removed from V and 3 bases from J, the gap between germline ends came to 11 bases. The CDR3 totals 13 residues. Germline V CDR1 and CDR2: GTSNPN, SVGIG (reference sequence). The CDR3 bases are TGTGCCTGGAGTTTGACAGCGTTCTACGAGCAGTACTTC. Protein: CAWSLTAFYEQYF.

The chain has TRBV19 and TRBJ1-1; TRBD1 matches at 8 bases. The CDR3 contains 15 residues. J was trimmed by 4 bases and V by 7 bases; bases with no gene match: 11. Per germline, CDR1 LNHDA and CDR2 SQIVND (reference sequence). In DNA form, the CDR3 reads TGTGCCAGTACCCCACCCTGGACAGGGAGCACTGAAGCTTTCTTT. The encoded protein is CASTPPWTGSTEAFF. Complete variable domain (other parts from reference TRBV19 and TRBJ1-1): DGGITQSPKYLFRKEGQNVTLSCEQNLNHDAMYWYRQDPGQGLRLIYYSQIVNDFQKGDIAEGYSVSREKKESFPLTVTSAQKNPTAFYLCASTPPWTGSTEAFFGQGTRLTVV.

This sequence joins TRBV24-1 and TRBJ2-1; TRBD2 matches 13 bases. V was pared by 0 bases and J by 8 bases, with 3 bases of the junction left unmatched. The CDR3 spans 16 residues. Germline CDR1 is KGHDR and CDR2 is SFDVKD. The CDR3 here is CATSDLGTSGVDEQFF. CDR3 nucleotides: TGTGCCACCAGTGATTTGGGGACTAGCGGGGTCGATGAGCAGTTCTTC.

This clonotype was detected ten times or more. The chain employs TRBV7-2 and TRBJ2-7; TRBD1 matches 11 bases. CDR1 is SGHTA and CDR2 is FQGNSA in the germline V gene. The trim removed 8 bases at V and 0 bases at J, leaving 6 bases unmatched. The CDR3 has 15 residues. Here the CDR3 DNA reads TGTGCCAGCGGACAGGGGGCTGGTGGCTCCTACGAGCAGTACTTC. Encoded protein: CASGQGAGGSYEQYF.

This chain connects TRBV3-1 to TRBJ2-5; 10 bases are shared with TRBD2. The CDR3 has 16 amino acids. The V gene's germline CDR1 is LGHDT and CDR2 YNNKEL (reference sequence). Trimming removed 1 base from V and 5 bases from J; junction bases left unmatched: 7. The CDR3 DNA is TGTGCCAGCAGCCAAGCGAGCGGGAGGGTTCTGGAGACCCAGTACTTC. Its protein product is CASSQASGRVLETQYF.

This clonotype was counted at least ten times. The V call is TRBV20-1, the J call TRBJ1-2, with TRBD1 identical over 7 bases. The trim removed 0 bases at V and 2 bases at J, leaving 3 bases unmatched. CDR3 length: 14 residues. The germline gives CDR1 DFQATT, CDR2 SNEGSKA (reference sequence). The CDR3: CSARERTGNYGYTF. The CDR3 DNA is TGCAGTGCTAGAGAGAGGACAGGAAACTATGGCTACACCTTC.

In this sample, this clonotype turned up many times. This CDR3 reads CASARSGLATETQYF. CDR3 coding DNA: TGTGCCAGCGCCCGTTCGGGACTAGCGACCGAGACCCAGTACTTC. V is TRBV28 and J is TRBJ2-5; 10 bases align to TRBD2. This CDR3 has 15 amino acids. CDR1 and CDR2 from the germline V gene are MDHEN and SYDVKM. J lost 5 bases, V lost 8 bases, and 11 bases had no gene match.

This clonotype was seen ten or more times. V gene TRBV9 combines with J gene TRBJ2-2; D perhaps matches TRBD1 (6 bases). V lost 4 bases and J 6 bases, leaving 19 bases between the germline ends. This CDR3 spans 16 amino acids. CDR1 and CDR2 from the germline V gene are SGDLS and YYNGEE. CDR3 amino acids: CASSRSSDRLSGELFF. Written as DNA, the CDR3 is TGTGCCAGCAGCCGTAGTTCAGACAGGTTGTCCGGGGAGCTGTTTTTT. Full variable domain (outside the CDR3, taken from reference TRBV9 and TRBJ2-2): DSGVTQTPKHLITATGQRVTLRCSPRSGDLSVYWYQQSLDQGLQFLIQYYNGEERAKGNILERFSAQQFPDLHSELNLSSLELGDSALYFCASSRSSDRLSGELFFGEGSRLTVL.

There are many counts of this clonotype. The V gene is TRBV4-3, the J gene TRBJ2-5; D unclear. The CDR3 contains 15 residues. Germline V gene lookup returns CDR1 LGHNA and CDR2 YSLEER. V was clipped by 1 base and J by 2 bases, with 11 bases between them. The CDR3: CASSQVVAEQETQYF. The CDR3 DNA reads as TGCGCCAGCAGCCAAGTAGTGGCAGAACAAGAGACCCAGTACTTC.

This clonotype was seen at least ten times. The chain links TRBV12-3 or TRBV12-4 to TRBJ2-1; 10 nucleotides align to TRBD2. J was trimmed by 0 bases and V by 1 base; bases with no gene match: 6. The CDR3 covers 18 residues. CDR3 DNA: TGTGCCAGCAGTTTAGTTCTAGCGGGGGCGAGCTCCTACAATGAGCAGTTCTTC. Encoded protein: CASSLVLAGASSYNEQFF.

This clonotype was seen ten or more times. The rearrangement joins TRBV28 to TRBJ2-7, with TRBD2 matching over 11 bases. Unmatched junction bases numbered 12, after V lost 6 bases and J lost 8 bases. This CDR3 is built from 15 residues. Germline V lookup: CDR1 MDHEN, CDR2 SYDVKM. The CDR3 sequence is CASSLLAGGINKQYF. The DNA for the CDR3 is TGTGCCAGCAGCCTCCTAGCGGGAGGCATCAATAAGCAGTACTTC. Based on the CDR3 plus reference TRBV28 and TRBJ2-7, the full variable domain is DVKVTQSSRYLVKRTGEKVFLECVQDMDHENMFWYRQDPGLGLRLIYFSYDVKMKEKGDIPEGYSVSREKKERFSLILESASTNQTSMYLCASSLLAGGINKQYFGPGTRLTVT.

The chain carries TRBV7-9 and TRBJ1-2, with D unclear. The V and J ends lost 5 bases and 4 bases respectively, with 14 bases between them. The CDR3 loop spans 14 amino acids. Germline assignment: CDR1 SEHNR and CDR2 FQNEAQ (reference sequence). CDR3: CASSPTVLSYGYTF. The CDR3 bases are TGTGCCAGCAGCCCTACGGTTCTCAGCTATGGCTACACCTTC.

Concerning this clonotype: This could be a read error, since a much larger clone is one nucleotide away. The chain carries TRBV11-2 and TRBJ1-1, with a possible D match to TRBD1 (5 bases). The CDR3 runs 19 residues. Germline assignment: CDR1 SGHAT and CDR2 FQNNGV. The chain's CDR3 is CDSSLRVRGTGQINTEAFF. The CDR3 DNA sequence: TGTGACAGCAGCTTAAGAGTAAGGGGTACGGGTCAGATAAACACTGAAGCTTTCTTT.